This T cell receptor beta chain is from a study of blood T cell repertoires in COVID-19. Trimming took 5 bases from V and 6 from J; bases not matched to a gene: 1. CDR3 length: 14 amino acids. Germline V lookup: CDR1 MNHEY, CDR2 SVGEGT. The data were produced by immunoSEQ multiplex PCR, yet TCRdb's version contains in-frame clones alone and is incomplete. In the table there are 160,000 or so clones, under 90% of which are singletons. Input material: PBMCs or T cells enriched from blood (not recorded which). This chain connects TRBV6-2 or TRBV6-3 to TRBJ1-6; 10 bases align to TRBD1. This sequence originates from a man between 60 and 75 years old who had recovered from COVID-19. The CDR3 nucleotides are TGTGCCAGCAGTCGGGACAGGGGTAATTCACCCCTCCACTTT. It specifies CASSRDRGNSPLHF.